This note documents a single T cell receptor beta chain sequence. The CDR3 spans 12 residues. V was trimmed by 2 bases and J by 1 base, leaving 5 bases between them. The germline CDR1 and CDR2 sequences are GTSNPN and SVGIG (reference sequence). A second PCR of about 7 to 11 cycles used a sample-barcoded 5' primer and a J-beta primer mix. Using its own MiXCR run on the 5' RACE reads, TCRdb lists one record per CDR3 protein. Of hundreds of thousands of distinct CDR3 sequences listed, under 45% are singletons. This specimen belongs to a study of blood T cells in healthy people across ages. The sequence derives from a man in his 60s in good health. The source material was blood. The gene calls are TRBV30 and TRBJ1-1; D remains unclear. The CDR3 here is CAWSQENTEAFF. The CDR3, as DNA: TGTGCCTGGAGTCAGGAGAACACTGAAGCTTTCTTT.